The following is a TCR beta chain sequence with its context. Its antigen is still unknown. The data originate from a study of shared clonotypes between healthy human individuals. Study findings and constraints: The study found lower generation probabilities in non-shared clonotypes than in those shared by all four donors. Depth of sequencing was expected to influence donor clonotype sharing.

The repertoire was sequenced with immunoSEQ multiplex PCR; TCRdb's copy has only in-frame clones and lacks some. This table has more than 1.2 million clones, just under 99% appearing once. The TCR comes from a man aged 25-45 years in good health. The material sequenced was naive CD4+ T cells sorted from blood. Subset in this sample: CD45RA+ positively selected.

Here the CDR3 reads CASSSNEGTEAFF. Here the CDR3 DNA reads TGCGCCAGCAGCAGCAATGAGGGCACTGAAGCTTTCTTT. This chain uses TRBV5-1 with TRBJ1-1, with no clear D. The CDR3 length is 13 residues. Per the germline V gene, CDR1 is SGHRS and CDR2 is YFSETQ. V shed 4 bases and J shed 4 bases, with 11 bases lying between them.